This T cell receptor beta chain was recovered during a study of T cell responses to AZD1222 COVID-19 vaccine. Study-wide background: Second-dose groups at about 4 or about 12 weeks were pooled.

There are 17 residues in the CDR3. This clone was detected only a few times. The antigen is undetermined. Assay used: immunoSEQ multiplex PCR; TCRdb lists only in-frame clones, some missing. The table records about 150,000 clones, 87% of them present only once. Study-wide findings and caveats: The study reported that nearly half of spike-specific TCRs target unmutated variant regions. Baseline seropositives among AZD1222 recipients totaled only 6 or 7.

The sequenced sample was peripheral blood, obtained on day 0 of AZD1222 vaccination. This TCR was recovered from an adult in good health. The chain recombines TRBV21-1 with TRBJ2-1; the D call in the table, TRBD2, was not verified against the DNA. TRBV21-1 is termed a pseudogene. The CDR3 DNA is TGTGCCAGCAGCAAACTACGGACTAGCGGGCTTTACAATGAGCAGTTCTTC. Its protein is CASSKLRTSGLYNEQFF.